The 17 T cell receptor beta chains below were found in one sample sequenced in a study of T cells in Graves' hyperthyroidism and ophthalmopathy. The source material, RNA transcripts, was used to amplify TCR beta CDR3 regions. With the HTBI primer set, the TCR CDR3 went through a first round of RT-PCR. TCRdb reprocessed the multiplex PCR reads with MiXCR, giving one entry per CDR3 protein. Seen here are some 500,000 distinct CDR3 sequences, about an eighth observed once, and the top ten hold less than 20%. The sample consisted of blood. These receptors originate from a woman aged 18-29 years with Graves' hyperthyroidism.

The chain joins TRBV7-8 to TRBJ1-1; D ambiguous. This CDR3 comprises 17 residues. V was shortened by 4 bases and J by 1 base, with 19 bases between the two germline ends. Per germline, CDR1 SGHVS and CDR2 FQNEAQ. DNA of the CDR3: TGTGCCAGCAGCTCCACCCCCGGCGGGTTACAGAACACTGAAGCTTTCTTT. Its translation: CASSSTPGGLQNTEAFF.

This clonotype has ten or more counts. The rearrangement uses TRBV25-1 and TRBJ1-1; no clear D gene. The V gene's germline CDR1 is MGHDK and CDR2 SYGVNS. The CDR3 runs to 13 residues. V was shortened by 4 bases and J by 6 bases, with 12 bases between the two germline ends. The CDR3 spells CASSGNPGAEAFF. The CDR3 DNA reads TGTGCCAGCAGTGGGAACCCCGGTGCTGAAGCTTTCTTT.

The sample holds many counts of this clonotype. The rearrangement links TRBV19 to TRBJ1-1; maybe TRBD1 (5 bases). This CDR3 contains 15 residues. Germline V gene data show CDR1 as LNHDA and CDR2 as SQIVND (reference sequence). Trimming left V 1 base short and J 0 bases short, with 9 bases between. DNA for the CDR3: TGTGCCAGTAGTATAGTGGGACGGATGAACACTGAAGCTTTCTTT. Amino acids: CASSIVGRMNTEAFF.

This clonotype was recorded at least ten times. The chain's CDR3 is CASSPRRGQETQYF. The CDR3 bases are TGTGCCAGCAGTCCACGCAGGGGTCAAGAGACCCAGTACTTC. The V and J genes are TRBV12-3 or TRBV12-4 and TRBJ2-5; D possibly corresponds to TRBD1 (6 bases). The CDR3 length is 14 residues. V was clipped by 5 bases and J by 2 bases, with 12 bases between them.

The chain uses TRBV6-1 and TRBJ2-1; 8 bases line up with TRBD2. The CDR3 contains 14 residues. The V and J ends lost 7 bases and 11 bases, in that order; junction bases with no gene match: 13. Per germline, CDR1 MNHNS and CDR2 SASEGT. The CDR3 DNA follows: TGTGCCAGCACTGCCGCGCGGGAGGACCGTCAGCAGTTCTTC. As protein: CASTAAREDRQQFF.

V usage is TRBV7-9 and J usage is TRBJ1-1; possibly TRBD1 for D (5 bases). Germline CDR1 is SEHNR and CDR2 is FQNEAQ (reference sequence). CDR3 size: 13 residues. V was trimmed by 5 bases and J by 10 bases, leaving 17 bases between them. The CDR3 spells CASSARDSLLAFF. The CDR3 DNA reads TGTGCCAGCAGCGCCAGGGACTCCCTCCTAGCTTTCTTT.

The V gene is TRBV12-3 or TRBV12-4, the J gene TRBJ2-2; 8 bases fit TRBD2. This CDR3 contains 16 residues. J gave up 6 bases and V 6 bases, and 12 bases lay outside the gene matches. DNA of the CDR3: TGTGCCAGCAGCCTTAGCGGGGTGGGCGGGTCCGGGGAGCTGTTTTTT. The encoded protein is CASSLSGVGGSGELFF.

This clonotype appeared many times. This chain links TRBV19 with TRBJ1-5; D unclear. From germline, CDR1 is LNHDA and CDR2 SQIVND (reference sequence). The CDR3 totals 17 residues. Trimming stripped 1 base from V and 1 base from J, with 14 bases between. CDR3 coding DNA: TGTGCCAGTAGTATAGTATCGGGAATTCGGAGCAATCAGCCCCAGCATTTT. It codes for CASSIVSGIRSNQPQHF.

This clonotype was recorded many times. The CDR3, as DNA: TGTGCCAGTAGTGACACAAACACTGAAGCTTTCTTT. Its protein product is CASSDTNTEAFF. The gene calls are TRBV19 and TRBJ1-1, with D hard to call. Trimming took 5 bases from V and 2 from J, leaving 6 bases between them. The CDR3 length is 12 residues. CDR1 is LNHDA and CDR2 is SQIVND in the germline V gene (reference sequence).

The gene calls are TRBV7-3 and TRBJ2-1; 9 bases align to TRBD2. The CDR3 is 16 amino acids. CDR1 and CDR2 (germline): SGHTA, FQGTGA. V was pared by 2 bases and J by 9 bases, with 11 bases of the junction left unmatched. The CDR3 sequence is CASSLGSRTSAVEQFF. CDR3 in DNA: TGTGCCAGCAGCTTAGGTTCCAGGACTAGCGCCGTTGAGCAGTTCTTC.

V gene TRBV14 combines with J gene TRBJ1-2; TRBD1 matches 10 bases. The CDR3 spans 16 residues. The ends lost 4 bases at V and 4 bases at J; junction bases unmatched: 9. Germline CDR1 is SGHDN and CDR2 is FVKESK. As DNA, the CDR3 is TGTGCCAGCAGCCGGGACAGGGGTCCGGGCTTCTATGGCTACACCTTC. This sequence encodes CASSRDRGPGFYGYTF.

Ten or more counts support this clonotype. CDR3 DNA: TGTGCCAGCAGTGTCGGACATAACTATGGCTACACCTTC. It yields the protein CASSVGHNYGYTF. The chain joins TRBV27 to TRBJ1-2, with D possibly being TRBD1 (5 bases). The CDR3 runs to 13 residues. The germline V gene encodes CDR1 MNHEY and CDR2 SMNVEV (reference sequence). The ends were cut back, 5 bases at V and 1 base at J, with 8 bases in the middle.

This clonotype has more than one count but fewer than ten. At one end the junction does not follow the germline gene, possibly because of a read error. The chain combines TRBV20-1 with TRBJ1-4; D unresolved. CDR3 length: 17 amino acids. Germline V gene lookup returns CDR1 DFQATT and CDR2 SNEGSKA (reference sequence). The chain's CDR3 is CNARPLGIRRTNEKLFF. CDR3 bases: TGCAATGCTAGGCCTCTAGGAATTCGGCGAACTAATGAAAAACTGTTTTTT.

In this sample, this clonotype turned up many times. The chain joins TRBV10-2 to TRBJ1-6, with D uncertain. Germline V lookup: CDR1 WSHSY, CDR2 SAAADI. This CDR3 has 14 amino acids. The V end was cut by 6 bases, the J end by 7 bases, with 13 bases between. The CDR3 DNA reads TGCGCCAGCAGCCCCACTCGGGGAAATTCACCCCTCCACTTT. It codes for CASSPTRGNSPLHF.

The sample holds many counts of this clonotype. The CDR3 sequence: CASSGQTSSSYEQYV. CDR3 DNA sequence: TGTGCCAGCAGTGGGCAAACCTCGAGTTCCTACGAGCAGTACGTC. V and J are TRBV6-1 and TRBJ2-7; D is unclear. Trimming pared 4 bases from V and 1 base from J, leaving 14 bases between. CDR1 is MNHNS and CDR2 is SASEGT in the germline V gene. This CDR3 is built from 15 residues.

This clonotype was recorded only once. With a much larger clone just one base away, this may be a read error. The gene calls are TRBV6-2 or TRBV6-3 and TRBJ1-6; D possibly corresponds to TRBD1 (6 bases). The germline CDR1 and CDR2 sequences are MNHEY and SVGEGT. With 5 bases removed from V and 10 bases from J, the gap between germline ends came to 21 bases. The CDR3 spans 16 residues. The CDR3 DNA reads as TGTGCCAGCAGTACAGCCGACAGGCGCGTAGGGTCACCCCTCCACTTT. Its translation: CASSTADRRVGSPLHF.

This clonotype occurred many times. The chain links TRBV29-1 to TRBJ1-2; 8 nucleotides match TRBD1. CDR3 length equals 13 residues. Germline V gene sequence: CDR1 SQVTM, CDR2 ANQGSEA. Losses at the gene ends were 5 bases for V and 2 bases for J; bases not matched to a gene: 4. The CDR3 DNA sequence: TGCAGCGTTATGGGACAGGTGAACTATGGCTACACCTTC. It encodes CSVMGQVNYGYTF.